This T cell receptor (beta chain) was documented in a study of CD8 T cells in Susac syndrome. V lost 5 bases, J lost 8 bases, and 24 bases lay in between. This CDR3 has 15 amino acids. The germline CDR1 and CDR2 sequences are DFQATT and SNEGSKA (reference sequence). The authors reverse transcribed about 0.5 to 1 ug RNA with random hexamers. immunoSEQ multiplex PCR amplified TCR beta CDR3 across 54 Vbeta, 13 Jbeta. One entry per CDR3 protein results from TCRdb running MiXCR on the immunoSEQ multiplex PCR reads. The sample lists some 220,000 distinct CDR3 sequences, roughly 96% occurring once. Sequencing of TCR beta drew on CD8+ and CD4+ T cells from blood. Relapsing-remitting disease, either stable or active, was present in the multiple sclerosis controls, who were treatment-naive patients. Negative isolation yielded the CD8+ and CD4+ T cells, while FACS enriched the TEMRA cells.

The sequenced sample consisted of CD4+ T cells from PBMCs. The receptor's source is a human donor with multiple sclerosis. This rearrangement joins TRBV20-1 to TRBJ1-2, with TRBD1 as a possible D gene (5 bases). The CDR3: CSAEDIYKRNWGYTF. The CDR3 DNA reads TGCAGTGCTGAGGACATTTATAAAAGAAATTGGGGCTACACCTTC.